This TCR beta chain was captured by sequencing in a study of blood T cell repertoires in COVID-19. Study information: COVID-19 samples from acute and convalescent phases originated in the United States, Italy and Spain. Sample material is recorded as cDNA or gDNA derived from T cells, B-cell-depleted T cells, or PBMCs.

Authors' processing steps: It was from reference gene primer amplification that nucleated cell counts were estimated. Sequencing was performed with immunoSEQ multiplex PCR; in TCRdb, only in-frame clones are kept and a portion is missing. The V and J calls and the clone size are those of that table, but D and trimming were determined from the DNA. The top ten clones hold roughly 7% of a sample with over 150,000 clones, around 84% of them seen once. J gave up 8 bases and V 3 bases, and 9 bases lay outside the gene matches. This CDR3 has 15 amino acids. Germline V lookup: CDR1 SQVTM, CDR2 ANQGSEA. The specimen sequenced was peripheral blood. The V call is TRBV29-1, the J call TRBJ2-1, with 11 bases lining up with TRBD2. This clonotype was sampled from a man aged 50-59 years with active or convalescent COVID-19. The CDR3 bases are TGCAGCGTTGACCAACTAGCGGGAGACGGGGATGAGCAGTTCTTC. Its protein product is CSVDQLAGDGDEQFF.